The clone carrying this TCR beta chain has only a few counts. This CDR3 has 14 residues. The V gene's germline CDR1 is KGHSH and CDR2 LQKENI. V lost 8 bases and J lost 2, with 15 bases in between. These data originate in a study of blood T cell repertoires in COVID-19. Profiled with immunoSEQ multiplex PCR; TCRdb holds only in-frame clones, not every one. The sample holds a few hundred thousand clones, approximately 88% seen once. The material sequenced was peripheral blood. This TCR was recovered from a woman aged 25 to 39 with COVID-19, enrolled during active disease. The gene calls are TRBV18 and TRBJ1-2; D gene uncertain. The CDR3 region has the DNA TGTGCCAGCACGCCGAGTCGGGAAAACTATGGCTACACCTTC. As protein: CASTPSRENYGYTF.